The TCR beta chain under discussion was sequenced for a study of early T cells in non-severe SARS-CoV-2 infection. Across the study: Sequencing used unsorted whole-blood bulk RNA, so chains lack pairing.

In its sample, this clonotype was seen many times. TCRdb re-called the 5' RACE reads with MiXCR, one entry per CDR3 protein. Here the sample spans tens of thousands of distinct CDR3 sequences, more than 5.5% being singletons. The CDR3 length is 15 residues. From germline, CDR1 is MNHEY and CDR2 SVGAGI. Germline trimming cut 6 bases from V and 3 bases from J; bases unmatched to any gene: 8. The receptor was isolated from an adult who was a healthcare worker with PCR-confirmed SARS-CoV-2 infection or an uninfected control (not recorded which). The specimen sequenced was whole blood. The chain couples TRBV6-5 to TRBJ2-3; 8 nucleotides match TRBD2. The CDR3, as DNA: TGTGCCAGCAGAAAGACTAGCGCGAGGACAGATACGCAGTATTTT. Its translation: CASRKTSARTDTQYF.